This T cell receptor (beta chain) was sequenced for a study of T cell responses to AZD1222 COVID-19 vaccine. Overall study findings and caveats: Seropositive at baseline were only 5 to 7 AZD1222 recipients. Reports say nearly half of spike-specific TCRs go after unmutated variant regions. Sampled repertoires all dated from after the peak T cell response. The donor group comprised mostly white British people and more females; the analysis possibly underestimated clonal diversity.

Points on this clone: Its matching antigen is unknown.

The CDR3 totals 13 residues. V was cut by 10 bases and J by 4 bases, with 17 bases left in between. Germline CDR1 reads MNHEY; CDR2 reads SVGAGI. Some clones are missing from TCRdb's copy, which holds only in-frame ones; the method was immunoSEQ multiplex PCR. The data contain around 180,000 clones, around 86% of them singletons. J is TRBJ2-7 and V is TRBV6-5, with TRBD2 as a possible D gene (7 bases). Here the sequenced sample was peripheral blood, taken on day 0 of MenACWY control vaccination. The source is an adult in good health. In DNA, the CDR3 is TGTGCCACCCGACGGGGGCGGGGGTACGAGCAGTACTTC. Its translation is CATRRGRGYEQYF.